The source of this T cell receptor beta chain is a study of blood T cell repertoires in COVID-19. Whole-study context: Spain, Italy and the United States supplied samples that represented acute and convalescent COVID-19. Sample material is recorded as cDNA or gDNA derived from T cells, B-cell-depleted T cells, or PBMCs.

Between the trimmed V and J ends, which lost 3 bases and 12 bases, there was a span of 27 bases. The CDR3 is 16 amino acids. Germline CDR1 reads SQVTM; CDR2 reads ANQGSEA. TCRdb's table, derived via immunoSEQ multiplex PCR, lists solely in-frame clones and lacks some. The sample yields about 160,000 clones, over 70% seen once. Clinical history reported by participants formed the basis on which cohorts were assigned. The sequence derives from a woman in her 40s with acute COVID-19. V is TRBV29-1 and J is TRBJ2-1; possible D gene TRBD2, 6 bases. Material: PBMCs or T cells enriched from blood (not recorded which). The CDR3 here is CSVEGGEGWGVDRQFF. The CDR3 DNA sequence: TGCAGCGTTGAGGGGGGAGAGGGCTGGGGCGTCGATAGGCAGTTCTTC.